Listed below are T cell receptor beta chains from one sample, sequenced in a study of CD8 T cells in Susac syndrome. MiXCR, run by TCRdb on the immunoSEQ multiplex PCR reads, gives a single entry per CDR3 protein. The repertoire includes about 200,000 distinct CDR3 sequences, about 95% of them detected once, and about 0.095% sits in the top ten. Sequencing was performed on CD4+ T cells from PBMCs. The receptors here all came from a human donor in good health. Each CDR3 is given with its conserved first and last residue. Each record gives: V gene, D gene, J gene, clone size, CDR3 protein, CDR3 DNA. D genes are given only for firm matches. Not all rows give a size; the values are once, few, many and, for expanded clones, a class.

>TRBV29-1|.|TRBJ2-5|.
CSYSEETQYF
TGCAGCTATTCCGAAGAGACCCAGTACTTC
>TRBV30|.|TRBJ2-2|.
CAWSTIDRPPGELFF
TGTGCCTGGAGTACTATCGACAGGCCCCCCGGGGAGCTGTTTTTT
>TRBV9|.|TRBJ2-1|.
CASSVGSGVTDNEQFF
TGTGCCAGCAGCGTAGGGTCAGGGGTCACTGACAATGAGCAGTTCTTC
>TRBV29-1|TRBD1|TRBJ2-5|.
CSVPPGQGYGQYF
TGCAGCGTTCCCCCGGGACAGGGATATGGCCAGTACTTC
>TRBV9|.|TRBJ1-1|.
CASSVEWATEAFF
TGTGCCAGCAGCGTAGAATGGGCCACTGAAGCTTTCTTT
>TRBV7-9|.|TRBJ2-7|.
CASSSDTTYEQYF
TGTGCCAGCAGTTCCGACACAACCTACGAGCAGTACTTC
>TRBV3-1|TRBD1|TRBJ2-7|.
CASSQVSVLQGDEQYF
TGTGCCAGCAGCCAAGTTTCGGTTCTACAGGGGGACGAGCAGTACTTC
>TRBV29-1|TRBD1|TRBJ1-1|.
CSVRGQRLRAFF
TGCAGCGTGAGGGGACAGAGATTAAGAGCTTTCTTT
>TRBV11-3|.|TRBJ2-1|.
CASSLDPSRGGSYNEQFF
TGTGCCAGCAGCTTAGACCCCTCAAGGGGGGGGTCCTACAATGAGCAGTTCTTC
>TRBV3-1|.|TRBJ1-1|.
CASSEPTGNTEAFF
TGTGCCAGCAGTGAACCGACAGGGAACACTGAAGCTTTCTTT
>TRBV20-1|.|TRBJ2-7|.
CSARDEAAYEQYF
TGCAGTGCTAGAGATGAGGCAGCCTACGAGCAGTACTTC
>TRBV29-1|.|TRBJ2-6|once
CSVVRTGANVLTF
TGCAGCGTTGTTAGGACTGGGGCCAACGTCCTGACTTTC
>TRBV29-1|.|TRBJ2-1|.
CSVDEGTPSYNEQFF
TGCAGCGTTGACGAAGGGACACCCTCCTACAATGAGCAGTTCTTC
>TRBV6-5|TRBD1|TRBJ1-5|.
CASSIDRAGNQPQHF
TGTGCCAGCAGTATCGACAGGGCAGGCAATCAGCCCCAGCATTTT
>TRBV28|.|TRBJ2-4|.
CASSFGETAKNIQYF
TGTGCCAGCAGTTTCGGCGAGACGGCCAAAAACATTCAGTACTTC
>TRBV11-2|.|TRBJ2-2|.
CASSSLLTGELFF
TGTGCCAGCAGCTCCCTGCTTACCGGGGAGCTGTTTTTT
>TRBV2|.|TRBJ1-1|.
CASSLDGPNTEAFF
TGTGCCAGCAGTTTGGACGGACCAAACACTGAAGCTTTCTTT
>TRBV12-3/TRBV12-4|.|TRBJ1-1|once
CASSFSVTEAFF
TGTGCCAGCAGTTTCTCGGTCACTGAAGCTTTCTTT
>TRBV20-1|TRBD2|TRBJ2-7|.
CSASGFVAGYEQYF
TGCAGTGCTAGCGGATTTGTAGCGGGCTACGAGCAGTACTTC
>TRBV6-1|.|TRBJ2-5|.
CASSEALWRSGETQYF
TGTGCCAGCAGTGAAGCGCTGTGGCGGTCCGGGGAGACCCAGTACTTC
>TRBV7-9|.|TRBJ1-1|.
CASSLVREAFF
TGTGCCAGCAGCTTAGTAAGGGAAGCTTTCTTT
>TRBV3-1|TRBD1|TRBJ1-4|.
CASSRRTGSEKLFF
TGTGCCAGCAGCCGGAGGACAGGGAGTGAAAAACTGTTTTTT
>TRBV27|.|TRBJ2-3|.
CASSLTSAVWDTQYF
TGTGCCAGCAGTTTAACCTCGGCTGTTTGGGATACGCAGTATTTT
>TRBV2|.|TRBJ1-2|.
CASNGDNYGYTF
TGTGCCAGCAACGGAGATAACTATGGCTACACCTTC
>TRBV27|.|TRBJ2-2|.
CASSATRSGELFF
TGTGCCAGCAGTGCGACTAGGTCCGGGGAGCTGTTTTTT
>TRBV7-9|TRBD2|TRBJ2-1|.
CASAPLAGIHEQFF
TGTGCCTCCGCCCCGCTAGCGGGAATTCATGAGCAGTTCTTC
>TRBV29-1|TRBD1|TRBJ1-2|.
CSVGGQYGYTF
TGCAGCGTTGGGGGACAGTATGGCTACACCTTC
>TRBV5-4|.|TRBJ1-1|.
CASSLPPLGHSTEAFF
TGTGCCAGCAGCCTCCCGCCACTCGGACATTCCACTGAAGCTTTCTTT
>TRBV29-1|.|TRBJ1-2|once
CSAEEQGPYGYTF
TGCAGCGCAGAGGAGCAGGGCCCCTATGGCTACACCTTC
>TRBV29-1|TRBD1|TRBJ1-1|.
CSATGQGGTEAFF
TGCAGCGCTACGGGACAGGGGGGCACTGAAGCTTTCTTT
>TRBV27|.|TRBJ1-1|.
CASSARPMGTNTEAFF
TGTGCCAGCAGTGCACGACCAATGGGGACTAACACTGAAGCTTTCTTT
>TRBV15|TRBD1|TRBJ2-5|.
CATSRVRQGGRETQYF
TGTGCCACCAGCAGAGTTCGACAGGGGGGACGGGAGACCCAGTACTTC
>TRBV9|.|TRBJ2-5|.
CASSVDGRSFQETQYF
TGTGCCAGCAGCGTAGACGGCAGGAGCTTCCAAGAGACCCAGTACTTC
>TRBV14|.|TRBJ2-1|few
CASRSGSYNEQFF
TGTGCCAGCAGGAGCGGCTCCTACAATGAGCAGTTCTTC
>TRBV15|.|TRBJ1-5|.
CATSSGLGRNQPQHF
TGTGCCACCAGCAGTGGGCTGGGGAGGAATCAGCCCCAGCATTTT
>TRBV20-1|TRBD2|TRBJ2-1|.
CSARSAGLADSYNEQFF
TGCAGTGCTAGATCGGCCGGACTAGCGGACTCCTACAATGAGCAGTTCTTC
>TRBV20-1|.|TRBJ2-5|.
CSARGPMIETQYF
TGCAGTGCTAGAGGCCCGATGATCGAGACCCAGTACTTC